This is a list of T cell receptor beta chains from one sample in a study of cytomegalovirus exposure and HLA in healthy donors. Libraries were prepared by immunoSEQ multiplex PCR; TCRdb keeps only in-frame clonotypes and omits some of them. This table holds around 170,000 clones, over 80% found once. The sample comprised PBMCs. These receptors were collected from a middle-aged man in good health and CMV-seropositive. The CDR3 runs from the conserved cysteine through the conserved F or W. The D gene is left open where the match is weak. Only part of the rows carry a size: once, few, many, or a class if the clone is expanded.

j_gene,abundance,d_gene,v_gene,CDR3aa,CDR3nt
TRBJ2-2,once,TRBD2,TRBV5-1,CASDPDLTGLAGGFTGELFF,TGCGCCAGTGACCCCGACCTTACGGGACTAGCGGGGGGGTTTACCGGGGAGCTGTTTTTT
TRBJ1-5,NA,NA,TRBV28,CASSLAGKYQPQHF,TGTGCCAGCAGTTTGGCCGGGAAGTATCAGCCCCAGCATTTT
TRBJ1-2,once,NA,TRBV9,CASSPGSPSGLSGYTF,TGTGCCAGCAGCCCCGGGAGCCCGTCGGGTCTGAGCGGCTACACCTTC
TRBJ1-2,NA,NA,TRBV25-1,CASSEYRQASNYGYTF,TGTGCCAGCAGTGAATATCGACAGGCCTCTAACTATGGCTACACCTTC
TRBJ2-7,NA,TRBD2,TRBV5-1,CASSLPGREGGRPYEQYF,TGCGCCAGCAGCTTGCCGGGCAGGGAGGGAGGTCGTCCCTACGAGCAGTACTTC
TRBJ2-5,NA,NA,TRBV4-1,CASSQVEANSRQETQYF,TGCGCCAGCAGCCAAGTTGAGGCCAACTCCCGTCAAGAGACCCAGTACTTC
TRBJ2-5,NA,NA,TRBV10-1,CASSAGGPQETQYF,TGCGCCAGCAGCGCCGGTGGGCCCCAAGAGACCCAGTACTTC
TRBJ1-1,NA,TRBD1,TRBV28,CASRPQGESSGAFF,TGTGCCAGCAGGCCACAGGGGGAATCTTCCGGAGCTTTCTTT
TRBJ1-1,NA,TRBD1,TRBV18,CASSDQGADTEAFF,TGTGCCAGCTCCGATCAGGGGGCCGACACTGAAGCTTTCTTT
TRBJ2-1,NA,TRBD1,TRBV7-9,CASSARDSYNEQFF,TGTGCCAGCAGCGCCCGGGACAGCTACAATGAGCAGTTCTTC
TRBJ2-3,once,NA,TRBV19,CASSIRGTWYTDTQYF,TGTGCCAGTAGTATACGCGGGACTTGGTACACAGATACGCAGTATTTT
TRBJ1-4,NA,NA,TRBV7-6,CASSLARGKGLFF,TGTGCCAGCAGCTTAGCCCGGGGGAAAGGACTGTTTTTT
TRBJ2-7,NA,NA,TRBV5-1,CASSLARSNNEQYF,TGCGCCAGCAGCTTGGCCCGTAGTAATAACGAGCAGTACTTC
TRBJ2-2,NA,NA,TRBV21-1,CASSRWSLLVSGELFF,TGTGCCAGCAGCCGGTGGAGTCTACTAGTTTCCGGGGAGCTGTTTTTT
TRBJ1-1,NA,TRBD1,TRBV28,CASSRDRGITEAFF,TGTGCCAGCAGCCGCGACAGGGGAATCACTGAAGCTTTCTTT
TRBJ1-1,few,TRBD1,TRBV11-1,CASSKVTGGTEAFF,TGTGCCAGCAGCAAAGTTACAGGGGGCACTGAAGCTTTCTTT
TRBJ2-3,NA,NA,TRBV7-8,CASSLGRDTDTQYF,TGTGCCAGCAGCTTAGGGAGAGACACAGATACGCAGTATTTT
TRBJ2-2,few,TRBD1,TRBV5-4,CASSPGQGRSTGELFF,TGTGCCAGCAGCCCGGGACAGGGACGGAGCACCGGGGAGCTGTTTTTT
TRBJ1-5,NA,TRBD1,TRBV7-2,CASSRDRGGNQPQHF,TGTGCCAGCAGCAGGGACAGGGGAGGCAATCAGCCCCAGCATTTT
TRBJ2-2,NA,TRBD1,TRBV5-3,CATSPRDRHTGELFF,TGTGCCACCTCACCCCGGGACAGACACACCGGGGAGCTGTTTTTT
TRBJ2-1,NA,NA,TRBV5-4,CASSLVQGSYNEQFF,TGTGCCAGCAGCTTGGTACAGGGCTCCTACAATGAGCAGTTCTTC
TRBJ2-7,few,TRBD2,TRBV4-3,CASSQEWGGFYEQYF,TGCGCCAGCAGCCAAGAATGGGGGGGGTTCTACGAGCAGTACTTC
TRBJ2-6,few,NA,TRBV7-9,CSGERAGANVLTF,TGTTCCGGAGAGAGGGCTGGGGCCAACGTCCTGACTTTC
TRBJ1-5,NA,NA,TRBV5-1,CASSLAPSQPQHF,TGCGCCAGCAGCTTGGCCCCCTCTCAGCCCCAGCATTTT
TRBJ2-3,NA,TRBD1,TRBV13,CASSLEGAGAQYF,TGTGCCAGCAGCTTAGAGGGGGCGGGTGCGCAGTATTTT
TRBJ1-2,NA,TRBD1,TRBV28,CASSLTGTGESYGYTF,TGTGCCAGCAGTCTGACCGGGACAGGGGAGTCGTATGGCTACACCTTC
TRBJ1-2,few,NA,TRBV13,CASTSLYGYTF,TGTGCCAGCACCTCCCTCTATGGCTACACCTTC
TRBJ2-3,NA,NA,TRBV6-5,CATKNVGTQYF,TGTGCCACCAAAAACGTCGGTACGCAGTATTTT
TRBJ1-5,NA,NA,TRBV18,CASSLRVPNSNQPQHF,TGTGCCAGCTCACTCCGGGTCCCGAATAGCAATCAGCCCCAGCATTTT
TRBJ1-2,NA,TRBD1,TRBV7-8,CASSTRQGYGYTF,TGTGCCAGCAGCACCAGACAGGGCTATGGCTACACCTTC
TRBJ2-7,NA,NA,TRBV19,CASTNLGDSYEQYF,TGTGCCAGTACTAATCTAGGGGATTCCTACGAGCAGTACTTC
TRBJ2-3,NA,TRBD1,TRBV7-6,CASSLEGAEDTQYF,TGTGCCAGCAGCCTCGAGGGGGCTGAGGATACGCAGTATTTT
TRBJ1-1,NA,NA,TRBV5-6,CASHGGNTEAFF,TGTGCCAGCCACGGGGGAAACACTGAAGCTTTCTTT
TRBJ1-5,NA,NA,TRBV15,CATSRERGSNQPQHF,TGTGCCACCAGCAGAGAACGAGGTAGCAATCAGCCCCAGCATTTT
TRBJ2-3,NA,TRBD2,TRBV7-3,CASSLAGGFSAADTQYF,TGTGCCAGCAGCCTAGCGGGGGGTTTCTCAGCGGCAGATACGCAGTATTTT
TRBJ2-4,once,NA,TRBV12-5,CASGLDSRVNIQYF,TGTGCTAGTGGTTTGGATAGTCGGGTCAACATTCAGTACTTC
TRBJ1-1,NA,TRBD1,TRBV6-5,CASGDSAGNTEAFF,TGTGCCAGCGGGGACAGTGCTGGGAACACTGAAGCTTTCTTT
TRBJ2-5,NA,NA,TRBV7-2,CASLVGVYQETQYF,TGTGCCAGTCTTGTAGGGGTGTACCAAGAGACCCAGTACTTC
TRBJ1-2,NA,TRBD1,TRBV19,CASSDRGGYTF,TGTGCCAGTAGTGACAGGGGTGGCTACACCTTC
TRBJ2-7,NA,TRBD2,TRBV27,CASSRTSGQYYEQYF,TGTGCCAGCAGCAGGACTAGCGGGCAATATTACGAGCAGTACTTC
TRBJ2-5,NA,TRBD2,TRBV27,CASSLAGGLQETQYF,TGTGCCAGCAGTTTAGCGGGGGGACTCCAAGAGACCCAGTACTTC
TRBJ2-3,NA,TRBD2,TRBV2,CASSVQRGAVSRVGTQYF,TGTGCCAGCAGTGTCCAGCGGGGGGCCGTAAGTCGGGTCGGTACGCAGTATTTT
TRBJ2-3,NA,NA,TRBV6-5,CASSPGGDTQYF,TGTGCCAGCAGCCCAGGGGGGGATACGCAGTATTTT
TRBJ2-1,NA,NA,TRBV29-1,CSVGGQTVTYNEQFF,TGCAGCGTTGGAGGGCAAACGGTCACCTACAATGAGCAGTTCTTC
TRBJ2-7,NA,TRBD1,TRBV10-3,CAITPRQGNEQYF,TGTGCCATCACGCCCCGACAGGGGAACGAGCAGTACTTC
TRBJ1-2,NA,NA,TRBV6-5,CASSYYGASKNGGYTF,TGTGCCAGCAGTTATTATGGGGCCTCTAAAAATGGGGGCTACACCTTC
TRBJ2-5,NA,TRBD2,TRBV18,CASAGGGETQYF,TGTGCCAGCGCCGGCGGGGGAGAGACCCAGTACTTC
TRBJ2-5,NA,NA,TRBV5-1,CASSRLRGNGETQYF,TGCGCCAGCAGCCGACTTAGGGGGAACGGAGAGACCCAGTACTTC
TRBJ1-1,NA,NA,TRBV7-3,CASSLQGGGTEAFF,TGTGCCAGCAGCCTGCAGGGTGGTGGCACTGAAGCTTTCTTT
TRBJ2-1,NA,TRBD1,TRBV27,CASRTHSGTGLYNEQFF,TGTGCCAGCAGAACACACTCCGGGACAGGTCTTTACAATGAGCAGTTCTTC
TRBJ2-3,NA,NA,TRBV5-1,CASSTDGDITDTQYF,TGCGCCAGCAGCACGGACGGGGACATCACAGATACGCAGTATTTT
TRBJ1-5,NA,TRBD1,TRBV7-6,CASSLGQGAQPQHF,TGTGCCAGCAGCTTAGGCCAGGGGGCTCAGCCCCAGCATTTT
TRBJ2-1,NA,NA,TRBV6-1,CASSEMDLRGKSYNEQFF,TGTGCCAGCAGTGAAATGGACCTAAGGGGGAAGTCCTACAATGAGCAGTTCTTC